This T cell receptor beta chain was found in a study of regulatory T cells in long-lasting Graves disease. Relying on iRepertoire HTBI primers and Arm-PCR of CDR3 regions, the team built TCR beta libraries. Via MiXCR, TCRdb re-called the multiplex PCR reads, giving one row per CDR3 protein. The data contain 380,000 or so distinct CDR3 sequences, about a sixth of them singletons. Trimming took off 1 base at V and 7 bases at J, with 14 bases between the two ends. Germline-derived CDR1 and CDR2 are LGHNA and YNFKEQ. This CDR3 has 15 amino acids. Noted time point: newly diagnosed GD, antithyroid drugs for less than 3 months. Preparation of the TCR library used RNA extracted from PBMCs. From an endocrinology department in Xi'an, China, came the patients. The same data also contributed to another study, on T cells in Graves' hyperthyroidism and ophthalmopathy. As that study records: Clinical symptoms, serum thyroxine and TRAb, thyroid ultrasound and orbital computed tomography were used for the diagnoses.

This sequence joins TRBV4-2 and TRBJ1-5; D is perhaps TRBD1 (6 bases). This TCR came from a woman younger than 30 with Graves disease. Source: peripheral blood mononuclear cells (PBMCs), taken at new diagnosis, from a patient treated with antithyroid drugs. CDR3 coding DNA: TGTGCCAGCAGCCAAGTAGCGGGGGCGGGGCAGCCCCAGCATTTT. Its translation: CASSQVAGAGQPQHF.